This T cell receptor beta chain stems from a study of cytomegalovirus exposure and HLA in healthy donors. Study-wide findings and caveats: Per a later analysis, roughly 17,000 TCR beta sequences showed association with HLA alleles at 0.05 false discovery rate. Rarity held for most TCR sequences, but there were some public TCRs that occurred in many donors. Relative to the approximately 680-donor mean, N-insertions were reportedly fewer in an Asian-associated ancestry cluster in a later analysis.

The V gene's germline CDR1 is SGHDT and CDR2 YYEEEE. The CDR3 is made up of 13 amino acids. As concerns this clone: Its antigen remains unknown.

With 60 Vbeta and 13 Jbeta primers, the PCR was carried out. TCRdb keeps only in-frame clones here, not all; method: immunoSEQ multiplex PCR. The sample includes around 200,000 clones, roughly 77% seen only once; the top ten take approximately 3.1%. The TCR was taken from a woman aged 25 to 39 in good health and CMV-seropositive. The V gene is TRBV5-6, the J gene TRBJ2-5; D unclear. Matching the DNA end better, TRBJ2-7 makes the J call doubtful. Sequenced material: PBMCs. In nucleotides, the CDR3 is TGTGCCAGCAGCCGACAAGTTCTTTACGAGCAGTACTTC. Translation: CASSRQVLYEQYF.